One and the same sample provided the 24 T cell receptor beta chains below, sequenced in a study of blood T cells in healthy people across ages (dated by TCRdb to 2014 to 2015). To prepare the library, 5' RACE was applied. The sequencer listed for this sample is Illumina HiSeq 2500. The second PCR ran for roughly 7 to 11 cycles and used a J-beta primer mix along with a sample-barcoded 5' primer. TCRdb reanalyzed the raw reads on its own, using fastp at Q25 for trimming and MiXCR for clone calling, and kept in-frame beta chains. CDR3 protein duplicates are merged, each entry listing the most common genes and DNA. The sample table contains 850,000 to 1,000,000 distinct CDR3 sequences; only one count was recorded for 45% to 60% of them. The biggest ten clones account for over 20% of the sample. Input material: blood. The receptor source for this set is a woman aged 55-69 years in good health.

There are a few counts of this clonotype. V is TRBV20-1 and J is TRBJ2-1; D is possibly TRBD2 (7 bases). CDR1 and CDR2 from the germline V gene are DFQATT and SNEGSKA (reference sequence). CDR3 length: 13 residues. Deletions cut 6 bases from V and 12 bases from J, with 21 bases between. Here the CDR3 reads CSASARLARGQFF. CDR3 DNA sequence: TGCAGTGCCAGCGCCAGACTAGCCAGGGGGCAGTTCTTC.

This rearrangement joins TRBV20-1 to TRBJ2-1; 11 bases align to TRBD2. From germline, CDR1 is DFQATT and CDR2 SNEGSKA (reference sequence). J was trimmed by 0 bases and V by 3 bases; bases with no gene match: 7. The CDR3 is 17 residues long. The CDR3 here is CSARASGRFFSYNEQFF. The CDR3 coding sequence is TGCAGTGCTAGGGCTAGCGGGAGGTTCTTCTCCTACAATGAGCAGTTCTTC.

The chain has TRBV20-1 and TRBJ1-2; 11 nucleotides align to TRBD1. The CDR3 consists of 14 residues. V was pared by 6 bases and J by 5 bases, with 8 bases of the junction left unmatched. Germline CDR1 reads DFQATT; CDR2 reads SNEGSKA (reference sequence). In DNA, the CDR3 is TGCAGTGCCAGCTCGGGACAGGGGGTTTATGGCTACACCTTC. Translating it yields CSASSGQGVYGYTF.

This clonotype was observed a handful of times. This rearrangement joins TRBV6-6 to TRBJ2-5; no clear D. This CDR3 comprises 13 residues. With 4 bases removed from V and 3 bases from J, the gap between germline ends came to 9 bases. Germline V gene lookup returns CDR1 MNHNY and CDR2 SVGAGI (reference sequence). The CDR3 loop is CASSSIPEETQYF. The CDR3 coding sequence is TGTGCCAGCAGTTCAATTCCGGAAGAGACCCAGTACTTC.

There are a few counts of this clonotype. The J gene is TRBJ2-1, the V gene TRBV7-2; D is unresolved. The length of the CDR3 is 15 residues. Per the germline V gene, CDR1 is SGHTA and CDR2 is FQGNSA. V was clipped by 5 bases and J by 0 bases, with 11 bases between them. Here the CDR3 reads CASSPIKSSYNEQFF. The CDR3 region has the DNA TGTGCCAGCAGCCCGATTAAAAGCTCCTACAATGAGCAGTTCTTC.

The V and J genes are TRBV7-8 and TRBJ2-1; D is undetermined. Between the trimmed V and J ends, which lost 5 bases and 6 bases, there was a span of 11 bases. The CDR3 loop spans 13 amino acids. Germline V CDR1 and CDR2: SGHVS, FQNEAQ. The CDR3 DNA follows: TGTGCCAGCAGCAAACTGACGGGCAATGAGCAGTTCTTC. Encoded protein: CASSKLTGNEQFF.

This chain connects TRBV28 to TRBJ2-7, with 8 positions matching TRBD2. The J call is doubtful: the DNA matches TRBJ2-5 better. From germline, CDR1 is MDHEN and CDR2 SYDVKM. This CDR3 comprises 15 residues. DNA of the CDR3: TGTGCCAGCAGTATCTTCTCGGGAGGGGCGGAGACCCAGTACTTC. This encodes CASSIFSGGAETQYF.

The CDR3 sequence: CATSDLQVGETTDTQYF. In DNA form, the CDR3 reads TGTGCCACCAGTGATCTGCAGGTCGGGGAGACCACAGATACGCAGTATTTT. The J gene is TRBJ2-3, the V gene TRBV24-1, with a possible D match to TRBD2 (5 bases). The CDR3 is 17 amino acids. Germline V gene sequence: CDR1 KGHDR, CDR2 SFDVKD. The germline V and J ends were trimmed by 3 bases and 2 bases, with 17 bases remaining between them.

The chain is built from TRBV5-1 and TRBJ2-1; 7 bases match TRBD1. With V trimmed by 4 bases and J by 2 bases, 9 bases remained unmatched. Germline assignment: CDR1 SGHRS and CDR2 YFSETQ. The CDR3 runs 16 residues. CDR3 region: CASSRTGTVAYNEQFF. CDR3 in DNA: TGCGCCAGCAGCCGAACCGGGACAGTAGCCTACAATGAGCAGTTCTTC.

The chain employs TRBV7-7 and TRBJ2-7, with 14 bases aligning to TRBD2. The tail of the sequence fits TRBJ2-5 better, so the J call may be wrong. Germline V gives CDR1 SSHAT, CDR2 FNYEAQ (reference sequence). The CDR3 has 16 residues. Here the CDR3 DNA reads TGTGCCAGCAGCCGCCGACTAGCGGGAGGGGGGGAGACCCAGTACTTC. It is translated as CASSRRLAGGGETQYF.

On this clonotype: One end of the junction varies from germline; a read error may be responsible. V and J are TRBV5-1 and TRBJ2-3; TRBD2 matches 13 bases. This CDR3 region has 12 residues. Germline V lookup: CDR1 SGHRS, CDR2 YFSETQ. The CDR3 spells CASSLGTSGINF. CDR3 DNA sequence: TGCGCCAGCAGCCTAGGGACTAGCGGGATAAATTTT.

This clonotype was seen a few times. The junction does not match germline at one end; this may be a read error. The genes are TRBV12-3 or TRBV12-4 and TRBJ2-5; D might be TRBD1 (5 bases). This CDR3 has 11 amino acids. CDR3 residues: CACRAIETQYF. The CDR3 DNA reads as TGTGCCTGCAGGGCGATTGAGACCCAGTACTTC.

The chain employs TRBV18 and TRBJ2-4; 7 bases map to TRBD1. The DNA end is more similar to TRBJ2-7, so the J call may be wrong. The V gene's germline CDR1 is KGHSH and CDR2 LQKENI. The CDR3 spans 14 residues. The CDR3 coding sequence is TGTGCCAGCTCACCCAGGGACAGCAACTACGAGCAGTACTTC. Translated, it gives CASSPRDSNYEQYF.

This clonotype was counted between two and nine times. The CDR3 protein is CASQTPSTDTQYF. The CDR3 bases are TGCGCCAGCCAGACACCTAGCACAGATACGCAGTATTTT. V is TRBV4-3 and J is TRBJ2-3; D is unclear. CDR3 length: 13 residues. Looked up from germline, CDR1 is LGHNA and CDR2 is YSLEER. Trimming shortened V by 8 bases and J by 0 bases, and 9 bases separated the two germline ends.

There are a few counts of this clonotype. V usage is TRBV29-1 and J usage is TRBJ2-3, with TRBD1 matching over 8 bases. The CDR3 spans 13 residues. Germline trimming cut 4 bases from V and 2 bases from J; bases unmatched to any gene: 2. The V gene's germline CDR1 is SQVTM and CDR2 ANQGSEA. The CDR3 region is CSVGQGTTDTQYF. In DNA form, the CDR3 reads TGCAGCGTTGGACAGGGGACCACAGATACGCAGTATTTT.

The chain couples TRBV7-9 to TRBJ1-6; D is unresolved. The germline V gene encodes CDR1 SEHNR and CDR2 FQNEAQ (reference sequence). V was cut by 3 bases and J by 7 bases, with 10 bases left in between. This CDR3 has 14 amino acids. CDR3 nucleotides: TGTGCCAGCAGCTTTCCTGCTCGGAATTCACCCCTCCACTTT. Amino acid sequence: CASSFPARNSPLHF.

The CDR3 DNA sequence: TGCGCCAGCGGGACCGGGACTAGCGGGAGTCGTGAGCAGTTCTTC. It translates to CASGTGTSGSREQFF. V gene TRBV10-2 combines with J gene TRBJ2-1, with 14 nucleotides matching TRBD2. J gave up 9 bases and V 8 bases, and 9 bases lay outside the gene matches. CDR1 is WSHSY, CDR2 SAAADI, per germline. This CDR3 has 15 amino acids.

This clonotype is a singleton in its sample. The chain links TRBV9 to TRBJ1-1; no firm D call. There are 14 residues in the CDR3. The germline V gene encodes CDR1 SGDLS and CDR2 YYNGEE. The V end was cut by 2 bases, the J end by 5 bases, with 13 bases between. CDR3 in amino acids: CASSVTPEVTEAFF. CDR3 nucleotide sequence: TGTGCCAGCAGCGTGACCCCGGAGGTGACTGAAGCTTTCTTT.

Comment on this clonotype: The junction differs from germline at one of its ends, possibly a read error. CDR3 sequence reads: CAGSEGGTNYGYTF. The CDR3 bases are TGTGCCGGCAGCGAAGGGGGGACCAACTATGGCTACACCTTC. The chain joins TRBV6-1 to TRBJ1-2, with D maybe TRBD1 (6 bases). CDR3 size: 14 residues. In germline, CDR1 is MNHNS, CDR2 SASEGT.

The J gene is TRBJ2-7, the V gene TRBV27; 7 bases are shared with TRBD2. Germline V gene lookup returns CDR1 MNHEY and CDR2 SMNVEV (reference sequence). V dropped 5 bases and J dropped 6; count of bases not matched to a gene: 10. This CDR3 spans 14 amino acids. In DNA, the CDR3 is TGTGCCAGCAGTCTCGCTTGGGGGGAGGGCGAGCAGTACTTC. It encodes CASSLAWGEGEQYF.

This rearrangement joins TRBV16 to TRBJ2-7; possibly TRBD2 for D (6 bases). The germline CDR1 and CDR2 sequences are KGHSY and FQNENV. The CDR3 contains 16 residues. Trimming stripped 4 bases from V and 2 bases from J, with 18 bases between. The CDR3 DNA sequence: TGTGCCAGCAGCCCACCTGTGGGCGGGGACCCCTACGAGCAGTACTTC. Translated, it gives CASSPPVGGDPYEQYF.

This clonotype was detected a few times. The J gene is TRBJ2-5, the V gene TRBV5-6; possibly TRBD1 for D (7 bases). The J call may be wrong; the DNA end is better matched by TRBJ2-7. Germline loops: CDR1 SGHDT, CDR2 YYEEEE. The CDR3 covers 16 residues. The CDR3 is CASSFPEGAPLYEQYF. CDR3 DNA sequence: TGTGCCAGCAGCTTTCCGGAGGGGGCTCCCCTCTACGAGCAGTACTTC.

The rearrangement uses TRBV7-2 and TRBJ2-5, with TRBD1 as a possible D gene (6 bases). Germline V gene lookup returns CDR1 SGHTA and CDR2 FQGNSA. V gave up 1 base and J gave up 5 bases, with 17 bases separating them. The CDR3 is 16 residues long. The CDR3 DNA reads TGTGCCAGCAGCTTAGTATGGGGGCTAGTCTCGGAGACCCAGTACTTC. Translating gives CASSLVWGLVSETQYF.

This clonotype was seen only a few times. The V gene is TRBV4-1, the J gene TRBJ2-5; possible D gene TRBD1, 6 bases. With 0 bases removed from V and 5 bases from J, the gap between germline ends came to 13 bases. The CDR3 loop spans 15 amino acids. The V gene's germline CDR1 is MGHRA and CDR2 YSYEKL. CDR3 bases: TGCGCCAGCAGCCAAGAGGGCAGGGGACGGGAGACCCAGTACTTC. This sequence encodes CASSQEGRGRETQYF.